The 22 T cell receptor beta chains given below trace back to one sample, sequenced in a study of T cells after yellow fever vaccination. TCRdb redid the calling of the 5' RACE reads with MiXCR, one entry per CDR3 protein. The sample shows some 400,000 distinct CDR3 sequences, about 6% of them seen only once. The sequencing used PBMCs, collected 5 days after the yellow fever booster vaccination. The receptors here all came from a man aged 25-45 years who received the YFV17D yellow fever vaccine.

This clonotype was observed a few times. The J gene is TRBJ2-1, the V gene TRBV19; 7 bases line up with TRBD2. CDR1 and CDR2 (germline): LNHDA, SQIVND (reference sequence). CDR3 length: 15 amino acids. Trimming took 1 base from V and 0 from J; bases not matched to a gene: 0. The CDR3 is CASSIGTSSYNEQFF. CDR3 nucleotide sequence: TGTGCCAGTAGTATAGGGACTAGCTCCTACAATGAGCAGTTCTTC. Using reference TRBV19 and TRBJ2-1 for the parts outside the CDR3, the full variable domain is DGGITQSPKYLFRKEGQNVTLSCEQNLNHDAMYWYRQDPGQGLRLIYYSQIVNDFQKGDIAEGYSVSREKKESFPLTVTSAQKNPTAFYLCASSIGTSSYNEQFFGPGTRLTVL.

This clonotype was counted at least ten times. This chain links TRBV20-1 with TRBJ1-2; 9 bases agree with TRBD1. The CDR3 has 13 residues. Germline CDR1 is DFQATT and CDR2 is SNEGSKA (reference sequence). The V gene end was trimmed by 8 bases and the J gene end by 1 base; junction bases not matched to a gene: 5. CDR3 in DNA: TGCAGTACCCGGGACAGGGATAACTATGGCTACACCTTC. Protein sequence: CSTRDRDNYGYTF.

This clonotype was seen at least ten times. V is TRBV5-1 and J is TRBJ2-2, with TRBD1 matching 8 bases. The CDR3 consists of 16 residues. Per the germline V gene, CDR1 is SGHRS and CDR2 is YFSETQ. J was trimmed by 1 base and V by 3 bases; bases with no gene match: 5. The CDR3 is CASSWAGTGNTGELFF. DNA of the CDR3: TGCGCCAGCAGCTGGGCCGGGACAGGGAACACCGGGGAGCTGTTTTTT.

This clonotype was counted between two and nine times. The CDR3 spells CASSFKGGYEQYF. For the CDR3, the DNA is TGTGCCAGCAGCTTCAAGGGGGGATACGAGCAGTACTTC. The V call is TRBV12-3 or TRBV12-4, the J call TRBJ2-7; D could derive from TRBD1 or TRBD2 (6 bases each). V shed 6 bases and J shed 4 bases, with 13 bases lying between them. The CDR3 consists of 13 residues.

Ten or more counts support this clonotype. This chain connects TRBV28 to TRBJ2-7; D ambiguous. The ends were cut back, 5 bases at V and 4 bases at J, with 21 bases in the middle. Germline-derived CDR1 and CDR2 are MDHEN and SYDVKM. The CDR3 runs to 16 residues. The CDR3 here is CASSIFHLRQRYEQYF. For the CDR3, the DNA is TGTGCCAGCAGTATTTTCCACTTGCGTCAGAGGTACGAGCAGTACTTC.

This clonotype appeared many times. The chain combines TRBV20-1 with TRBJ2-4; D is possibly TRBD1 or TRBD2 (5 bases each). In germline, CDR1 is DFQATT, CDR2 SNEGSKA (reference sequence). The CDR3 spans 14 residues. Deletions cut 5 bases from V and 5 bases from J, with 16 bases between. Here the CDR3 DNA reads TGCAGTGCTCCTTGGGCACTAGGGGAAAACATTCAGTACTTC. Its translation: CSAPWALGENIQYF.

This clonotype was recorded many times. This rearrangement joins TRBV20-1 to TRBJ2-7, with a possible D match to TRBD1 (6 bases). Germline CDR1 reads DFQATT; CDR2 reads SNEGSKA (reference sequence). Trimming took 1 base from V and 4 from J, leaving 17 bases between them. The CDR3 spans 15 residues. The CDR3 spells CSARVRQAYGYEQYF. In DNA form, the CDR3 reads TGCAGTGCTAGAGTCAGACAGGCCTATGGGTACGAGCAGTACTTC.

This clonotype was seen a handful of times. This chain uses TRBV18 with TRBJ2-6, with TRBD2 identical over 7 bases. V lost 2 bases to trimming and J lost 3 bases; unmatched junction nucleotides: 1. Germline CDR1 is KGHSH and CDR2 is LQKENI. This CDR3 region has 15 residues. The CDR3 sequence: CASSPWDYGANVLTF. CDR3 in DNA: TGTGCCAGCTCACCATGGGACTATGGGGCCAACGTCCTGACTTTC. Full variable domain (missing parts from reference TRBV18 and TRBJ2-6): NAGVMQNPRHLVRRRGQEARLRCSPMKGHSHVYWYRQLPEEGLKFMVYLQKENIIDESGMPKERFSAEFPKEGPSILRIQQVVRGDSAAYFCASSPWDYGANVLTFGAGSRLTVL.

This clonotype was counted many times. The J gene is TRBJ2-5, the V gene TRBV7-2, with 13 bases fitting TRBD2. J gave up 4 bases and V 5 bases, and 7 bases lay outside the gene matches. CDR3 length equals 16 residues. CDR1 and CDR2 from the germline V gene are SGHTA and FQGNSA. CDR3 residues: CASSLLAGGVLETQYF. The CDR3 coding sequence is TGTGCCAGCAGCCTACTAGCGGGAGGGGTATTAGAGACCCAGTACTTC.

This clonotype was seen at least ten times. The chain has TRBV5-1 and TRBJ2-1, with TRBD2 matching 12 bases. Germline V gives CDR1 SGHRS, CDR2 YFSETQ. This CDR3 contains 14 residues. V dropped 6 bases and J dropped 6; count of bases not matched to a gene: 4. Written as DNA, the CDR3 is TGCGCCAGCATCGCTAGCGGGAGGGGCAATGAGCAGTTCTTC. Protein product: CASIASGRGNEQFF. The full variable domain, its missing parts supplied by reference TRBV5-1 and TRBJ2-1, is KAGVTQTPRYLIKTRGQQVTLSCSPISGHRSVSWYQQTPGQGLQFLFEYFSETQRNKGNFPGRFSGRQFSNSRSEMNVSTLELGDSALYLCASIASGRGNEQFFGPGTRLTVL.

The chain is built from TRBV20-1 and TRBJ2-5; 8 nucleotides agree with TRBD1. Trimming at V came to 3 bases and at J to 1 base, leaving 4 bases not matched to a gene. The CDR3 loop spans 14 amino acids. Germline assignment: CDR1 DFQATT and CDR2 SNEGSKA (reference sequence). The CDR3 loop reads CSARRGQGQETQYF. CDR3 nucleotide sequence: TGCAGTGCTAGGAGAGGACAGGGCCAAGAGACCCAGTACTTC.

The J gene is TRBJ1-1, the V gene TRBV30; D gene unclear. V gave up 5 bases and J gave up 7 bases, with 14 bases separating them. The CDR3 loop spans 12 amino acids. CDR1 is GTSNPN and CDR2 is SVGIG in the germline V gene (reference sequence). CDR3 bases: TGTGCCTGGTCACCCCTAGGGAGTGAAGCTTTCTTT. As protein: CAWSPLGSEAFF.

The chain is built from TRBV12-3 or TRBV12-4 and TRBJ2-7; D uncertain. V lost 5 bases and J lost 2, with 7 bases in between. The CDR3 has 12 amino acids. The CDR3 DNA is TGTGCCAGCAGTCAACGACCCTACGAGCAGTACTTC. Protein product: CASSQRPYEQYF.

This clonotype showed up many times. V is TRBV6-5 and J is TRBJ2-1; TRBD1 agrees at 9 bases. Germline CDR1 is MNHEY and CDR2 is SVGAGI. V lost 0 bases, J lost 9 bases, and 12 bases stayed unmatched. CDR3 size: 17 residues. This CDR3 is CASSYSIRDRASTEQFF. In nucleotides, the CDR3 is TGTGCCAGCAGTTACTCGATCCGGGACAGGGCGTCAACTGAGCAGTTCTTC.

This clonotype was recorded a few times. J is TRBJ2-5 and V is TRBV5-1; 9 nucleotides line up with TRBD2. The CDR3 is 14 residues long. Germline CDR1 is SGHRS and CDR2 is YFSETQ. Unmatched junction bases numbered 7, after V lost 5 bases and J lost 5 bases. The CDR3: CASRPGAGGETQYF. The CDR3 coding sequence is TGCGCCAGCAGGCCTGGGGCGGGAGGGGAGACCCAGTACTTC.

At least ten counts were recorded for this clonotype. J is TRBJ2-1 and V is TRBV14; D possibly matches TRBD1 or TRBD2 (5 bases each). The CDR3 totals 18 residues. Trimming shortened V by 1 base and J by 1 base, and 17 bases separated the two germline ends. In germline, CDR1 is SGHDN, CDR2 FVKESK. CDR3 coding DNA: TGTGCCAGCAGCCAAGTCGGGGCAGCTATGGGGTCCTACAATGAGCAGTTCTTC. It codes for CASSQVGAAMGSYNEQFF.

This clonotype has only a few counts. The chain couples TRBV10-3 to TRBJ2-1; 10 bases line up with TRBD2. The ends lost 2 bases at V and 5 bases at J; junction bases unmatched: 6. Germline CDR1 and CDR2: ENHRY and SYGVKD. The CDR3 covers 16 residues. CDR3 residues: CAISEPLAGADNEQFF. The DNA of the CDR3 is TGTGCCATCAGTGAGCCTCTAGCGGGAGCAGACAATGAGCAGTTCTTC.

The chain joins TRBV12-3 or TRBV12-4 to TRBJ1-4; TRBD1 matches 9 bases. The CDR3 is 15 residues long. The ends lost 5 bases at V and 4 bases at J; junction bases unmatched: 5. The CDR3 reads CASSKQGQGNEKLFF. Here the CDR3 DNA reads TGTGCCAGCAGTAAACAGGGACAGGGTAATGAAAAACTGTTTTTT.

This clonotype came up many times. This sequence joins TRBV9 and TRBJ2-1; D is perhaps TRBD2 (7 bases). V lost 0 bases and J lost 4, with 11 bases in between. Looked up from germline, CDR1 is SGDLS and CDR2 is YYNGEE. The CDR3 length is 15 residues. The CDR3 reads CASSVEGGLYNEQFF. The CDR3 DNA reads TGTGCCAGCAGCGTAGAGGGGGGGCTGTACAATGAGCAGTTCTTC.

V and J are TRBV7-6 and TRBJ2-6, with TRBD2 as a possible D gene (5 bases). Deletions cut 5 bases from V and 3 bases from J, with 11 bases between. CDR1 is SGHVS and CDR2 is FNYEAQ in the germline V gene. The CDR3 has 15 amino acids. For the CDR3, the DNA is TGTGCCAGCAGCCTCGACTATGGTGGGGCCAACGTCCTGACTTTC. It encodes CASSLDYGGANVLTF.

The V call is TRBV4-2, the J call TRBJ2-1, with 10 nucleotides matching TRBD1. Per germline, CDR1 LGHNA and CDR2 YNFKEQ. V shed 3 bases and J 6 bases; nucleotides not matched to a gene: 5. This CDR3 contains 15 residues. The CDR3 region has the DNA TGTGCCAGCAGCCACGGACAGGGGGTAGGCAATGAGCAGTTCTTC. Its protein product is CASSHGQGVGNEQFF.

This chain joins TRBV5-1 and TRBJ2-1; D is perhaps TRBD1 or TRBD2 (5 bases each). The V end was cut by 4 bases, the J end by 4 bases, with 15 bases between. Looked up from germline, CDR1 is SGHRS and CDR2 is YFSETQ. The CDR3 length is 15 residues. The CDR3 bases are TGCGCCAGCAGCCCGGGGACGGGAATATACAATGAGCAGTTCTTC. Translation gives CASSPGTGIYNEQFF.